This T cell receptor (beta chain) appears in the sequencing data of a study of sequential checkpoint blockade in melanoma. At the level of the study: Patients were randomized 1:1 to nivolumab-then-ipilimumab or ipilimumab-then-nivolumab first-line.

This table comes from immunoSEQ multiplex PCR, and its TCRdb copy is limited to in-frame clones, with some not included. The repertoire holds some 17,000 clones, with more than 60% as singletons. The treatment here: randomized to nivolumab then ipilimumab (arm A) or the reverse (arm B). PBMC sorting kept live CD3+CD8+ cells without CD19 or CD56. This CDR3 comprises 13 residues. Germline CDR1 SGDLS, CDR2 YYNGEE. Between the trimmed V and J ends, which lost 3 bases and 7 bases, there was a span of 14 bases. This clonotype originated in a human donor with melanoma. The rearrangement joins TRBV9 to TRBJ2-7; TRBD1 might be the D (6 bases). Sequenced here: CD8+ T cells sorted from blood (inferred from file names), sampled from a patient given nivolumab and ipilimumab in sequence. The CDR3 here is CASSGGGAEEQYF. The CDR3 DNA reads TGTGCCAGCAGCGGAGGGGGAGCGGAAGAGCAGTACTTC.